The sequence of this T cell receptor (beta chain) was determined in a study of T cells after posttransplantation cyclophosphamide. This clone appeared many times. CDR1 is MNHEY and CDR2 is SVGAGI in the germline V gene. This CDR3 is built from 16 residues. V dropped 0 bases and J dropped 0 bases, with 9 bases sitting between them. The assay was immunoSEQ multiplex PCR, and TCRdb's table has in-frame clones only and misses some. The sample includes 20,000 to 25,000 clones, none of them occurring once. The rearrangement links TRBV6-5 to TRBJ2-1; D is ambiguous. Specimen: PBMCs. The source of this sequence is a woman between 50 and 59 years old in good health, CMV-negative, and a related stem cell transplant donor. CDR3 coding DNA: TGTGCCAGCAGTTACTCGAACCTAGGCTCCTACAATGAGCAGTTCTTC. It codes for CASSYSNLGSYNEQFF.